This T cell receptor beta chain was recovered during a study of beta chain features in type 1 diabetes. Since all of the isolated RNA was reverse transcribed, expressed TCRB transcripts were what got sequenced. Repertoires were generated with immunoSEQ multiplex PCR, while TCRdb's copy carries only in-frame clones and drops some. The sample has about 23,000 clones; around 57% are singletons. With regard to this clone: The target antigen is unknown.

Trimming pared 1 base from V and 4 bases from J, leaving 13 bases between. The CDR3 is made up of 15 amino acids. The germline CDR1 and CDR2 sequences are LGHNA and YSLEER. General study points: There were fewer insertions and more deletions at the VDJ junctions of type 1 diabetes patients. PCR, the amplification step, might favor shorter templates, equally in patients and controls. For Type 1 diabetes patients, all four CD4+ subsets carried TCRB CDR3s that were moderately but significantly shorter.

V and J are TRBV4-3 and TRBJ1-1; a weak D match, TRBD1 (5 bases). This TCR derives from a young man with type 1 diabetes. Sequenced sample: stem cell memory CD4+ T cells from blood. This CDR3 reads CASSQVYQGTTEAFF. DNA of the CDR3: TGCGCCAGCAGCCAAGTCTACCAGGGAACCACTGAAGCTTTCTTT.